Reported below is one T cell receptor beta chain. Sequenced by immunoSEQ multiplex PCR; TCRdb stores in-frame clones only, minus some. Here the sample spans some 24,000 clones, just under 80% being singletons. The CDR3 length is 15 residues. CDR1 is MRHNA and CDR2 is SNTAGT in the germline V gene. Germline trimming cut 5 bases from V and 0 bases from J; bases unmatched to any gene: 0. These data belong to a study of cytotoxic CD8 clonotypes in ibrutinib-treated CLL. The input for sequencing was PBMCs, taken before ibrutinib treatment. The chain is built from TRBV6-4 and TRBJ2-1; 11 nucleotides match TRBD2. The TCR sequence derives from a human donor with chronic lymphocytic leukemia. The DNA for the CDR3 is TGTGCCAGCAGTACTAGCGGGAGCTCCTACAATGAGCAGTTCTTC. Residues: CASSTSGSSYNEQFF.